This TCR beta chain is drawn from a study of blood T cell repertoires in COVID-19. Across the study: Collection of acute and convalescent COVID-19 samples took place in the United States, Italy and Spain. Nucleic acid was either cDNA or gDNA, and it came from T cells, B-cell-depleted T cells, or PBMCs.

Original methodology: Estimation of nucleated cell counts was performed using reference gene primer amplification. Sequencing was performed with immunoSEQ multiplex PCR; in TCRdb, only in-frame clones are kept and a portion is missing. V, J and clone size derive from that table, while D and trimming were established from the DNA sequence. The sample holds 150,000 to 200,000 clones; roughly 87% are singletons and the top ten take approximately 2.1%. The sequence derives from a man younger than 35 who had recovered from COVID-19. The specimen sequenced was peripheral blood.

For the CDR3, the DNA is TGTGCCAGCAGCTCTCAGGGGCTCCCCGATACGCAGTATTTT. Translated: CASSSQGLPDTQYF. This chain uses TRBV5-4 with TRBJ2-3; TRBD1 is a possible D gene (6 bases). The germline CDR1 and CDR2 sequences are SGHNT and YYREEE (reference sequence). V was clipped by 3 bases and J by 6 bases, with 14 bases between them. The CDR3 extends over 14 amino acids.